The 12 T cell receptor beta chains below all came from one sample that was sequenced in a study of tissue T cells after allogeneic stem cell transplantation. Time point denoted: mouse harvest day 14 after allogeneic transplant. Mouse grafts combined 10^7 T-cell-depleted bone marrow cells with 10^6 splenic CD5+ T cells. Assay used: immunoSEQ multiplex PCR; TCRdb lists only in-frame clones, some missing. The sample records 7,000 to 9,500 clones, over 30% being singletons. Sequencing was carried out using skin. The receptors were gathered from a female BALB/c mouse given C57BL/6 T cells with graft-versus-host disease after an allogeneic hematopoietic cell transplant.

By share, this clone counts as medium-sized. All gene names here are mouse names. The read finishes 1 residue shy of the CDR3 end, and the germline J gene is used to complete it. The genes are TRBV26 and TRBJ1-2, with a tentative D call TRBD1 (5 bases). Trimming left V 7 bases short and J 4 bases short, with 13 bases between. This CDR3 has 13 residues. Germline V gene sequence: CDR1 KGHPV, CDR2 FQNQEV (reference sequence). The CDR3 bases that were read are TGTGCCAGCAACCCGACAGTCCGCTCCGACTACACC. Its translation: CASNPTVRSDYT. The full CDR3 protein reads CASNPTVRSDYTF.

With regard to this clone: Gene and germline names: mouse. CDR3 protein: CASSLGSSGNTLYF. The sequenced part of the CDR3 DNA is TGTGCCAGCAGCTTGGGGAGTTCTGGAAATACGCTCTAT. The chain uses TRBV3 and TRBJ1-3; no firm D call. The read ends 1 residue early relative to the CDR3; the germline J gene fills the gap. Trimming left V 3 bases short and J 0 bases short, with 6 bases between. The CDR3 loop spans 14 amino acids. Germline lookup yields CDR1 SNHLY and CDR2 FYNGKV (reference sequence).

Details on this clone: Gene names follow the mouse nomenclature. Read sequence stops 1 residue before the CDR3 end, and the germline J gene provides the missing end. V and J are TRBV12-1 and TRBJ2-2, with D perhaps matching TRBD2 (6 bases). The CDR3 is 15 amino acids. The V end was cut by 1 base, the J end by 0 bases, with 8 bases between. Germline V CDR1 and CDR2: SGHSN, HYEKVE. The covered CDR3 bases are TGTGCCAGCTCTCTACCTGGGGCAAACACCGGGCAGCTCTAC. Residues: CASSLPGANTGQLY. The entire CDR3 reads CASSLPGANTGQLYF.

This clone is labeled as medium-sized. Genes and germline come from the mouse. The read ends 1 residue shy of where the CDR3 ends; the end is completed using the germline J gene. The chain employs TRBV31 and TRBJ1-3; 10 bases are a match to TRBD1. V was pared by 0 bases and J by 5 bases, with 1 base of the junction left unmatched. CDR3 length equals 14 residues. Germline CDR1 reads GKSSPN; CDR2 reads SITVG. The covered CDR3 bases are TGTGCCTGGAGTCTAGACAGGGGGCGAAATACGCTCTAT. This sequence encodes CAWSLDRGRNTLY. In full, the CDR3 is CAWSLDRGRNTLYF.

As to this clone: The genes and germline here are from mouse. The CDR3 here is CASGERGNYAEQFF. The sequenced CDR3 bases are TGTGCCAGCGGTGAGAGGGGGAACTATGCTGAGCAGTTC. V is TRBV13-2 and J is TRBJ2-1, with D possibly being TRBD1 (6 bases). The read halts 1 residue ahead of the CDR3 end, with the missing end drawn from the germline J gene. The V and J ends lost 2 bases and 1 base respectively, with 7 bases between them. Per germline, CDR1 NNHNN and CDR2 SYGAGS (reference sequence). The CDR3 contains 14 residues.

Worth noting for this clone: Genes here carry mouse names. Coverage ceases 1 residue before the CDR3 finishes, and the germline J gene fills in the end. The chain carries TRBV26 and TRBJ2-5; either TRBD1 or TRBD2 may fit D (5 bases each). Germline V gene sequence: CDR1 KGHPV, CDR2 FQNQEV (reference sequence). Trimming cost V 2 bases and J 3 bases, with 6 bases left between them. CDR3 length: 13 amino acids. CDR3 DNA, as far as it was read: TGTGCCAGCAGTCTGGGGGCTCAAGACACCCAGTAC. Translation gives CASSLGAQDTQY. Given in full, the CDR3 is CASSLGAQDTQYF. Combining the CDR3 with reference TRBV26 and TRBJ2-5 gives the whole variable domain NSKVIQTPRYLVKGQGQKAKMRCIPEKGHPVVFWYQQNKNNEFKFLINFQNQEVLQQIDMTEKRFSAECPSNSPCSLEIQSSEAGDSALYLCASSLGAQDTQYFGPGTRLLVL.

By share, this clone counts as large (0.1 to 1%). The gene names here belong to mouse. The sequence runs out 1 residue before the end of the CDR3; the remainder is reconstructed from the germline J gene. The genes are TRBV5 and TRBJ2-3; D call uncertain. The CDR3 contains 14 residues. Trimming stripped 2 bases from V and 1 base from J, with 7 bases between. CDR1 is LGHNA, CDR2 YNLKQL, per germline (reference sequence). The DNA read from the CDR3 is TGTGCCAGCAGCCAATCGCAGGGTGCAGAAACGCTGTAT. This gives the protein CASSQSQGAETLY. The whole CDR3 region reads CASSQSQGAETLYF.

In this sample, this clone is medium-sized (0.01 to 0.1%). Each gene name is a mouse one. The read halts 1 residue ahead of the CDR3 end, with the missing end drawn from the germline J gene. The chain couples TRBV20 to TRBJ1-4; 7 nucleotides agree with TRBD1. Germline V lookup: CDR1 GFQATS, CDR2 STVNSAI. CDR3 length: 15 residues. V lost 1 base, J lost 3 bases, and 5 bases stayed unmatched. The part of the CDR3 DNA that was read is TGTGGTGCTAGGGGGTCCGGGACAGCCAACGAAAGATTATTT. It translates to CGARGSGTANERLF. The whole CDR3 protein is CGARGSGTANERLFF.

This clone was seen a few times. Genes and germline are mouse. The read comes to an end 1 residue before the CDR3 does, leaving the germline J gene to fill in the end. The chain combines TRBV12-2 with TRBJ2-7; perhaps TRBD1 as D (6 bases). CDR1 is SGHLS, CDR2 HYDKME, per germline. CDR3 length: 14 amino acids. V was trimmed by 2 bases and J by 6 bases, leaving 16 bases between them. CDR3 bases read: TGTGCCAGCTCTCCCCCAGGGGCCCCCCTTGAACAGTAC. It is translated as CASSPPGAPLEQY. From start to end, the CDR3 is CASSPPGAPLEQYF.

As to this clone: Gene labels here are mouse ones. The CDR3 end falls 1 residue outside the read, so it is completed with the germline J gene. The gene calls are TRBV13-2 and TRBJ1-1, with D tentatively TRBD1 (5 bases). Trimming stripped 5 bases from V and 3 bases from J, with 8 bases between. The germline gives CDR1 NNHNN, CDR2 SYGAGS (reference sequence). The CDR3 consists of 12 residues. The sequenced part of the CDR3 DNA is TGTGCCAGCGGGGACACCTACACAGAAGTCTTC. Its protein product is CASGDTYTEVF. The whole CDR3 protein is CASGDTYTEVFF.

By share, this clone ranks as medium-sized. Gene names denote mouse genes. The read ends 1 residue before the CDR3 terminus; that terminus is restored from the germline J gene. The V and J genes are TRBV4 and TRBJ2-1, with TRBD1 matching over 8 bases. CDR3 length equals 14 residues. The J segment lost 6 bases and the V segment lost 3 bases, leaving 4 bases of the junction unmatched. Germline CDR1 and CDR2: LGHDT and YNNKQL (reference sequence). The CDR3 region is CASSYQGALAEQFF. Partial CDR3 DNA: TGTGCCAGCAGCTATCAGGGGGCGCTTGCTGAGCAGTTC.

This clone was seen a few times. The genes are named according to mouse. The read finishes 1 residue shy of the CDR3 end, and the germline J gene is used to complete it. V and J are TRBV26 and TRBJ2-5, with 11 bases lining up with TRBD2. CDR3 size: 14 residues. J was trimmed by 5 bases and V by 4 bases; bases with no gene match: 2. Germline V lookup: CDR1 KGHPV, CDR2 FQNQEV (reference sequence). The DNA read from the CDR3 is TGTGCCAGCAGTCCCGACTGGGGGGGAGACACCCAGTAC. This encodes CASSPDWGGDTQY. The complete CDR3 sequence is CASSPDWGGDTQYF.